This T cell receptor (beta chain) is drawn from a study of read filtering for tumor transcriptome and immune sequencing. From about 400 ng of RNA, a library with molecular barcoded alpha/delta and beta/gamma adaptors was made. TCRdb re-called the reads with MiXCR, one entry per CDR3 protein. The sample shows 100,000 to 150,000 distinct CDR3 sequences, around 13% of them seen only once. The CDR3 is made up of 18 amino acids. CDR1 and CDR2 from the germline V gene are LGHNA and YSLEER. V shed 1 base and J 0 bases; nucleotides not matched to a gene: 6. Material for sequencing was a population of CD138-negative cells sorted from bone marrow. The chain combines TRBV4-3 with TRBJ2-3; 11 nucleotides align to TRBD2. The clonotype originates from a donor aged 40 or over with multiple myeloma. The DNA for the CDR3 is TGCGCCAGCAGCCAAGGCCTAGCGGGAGGCTCTAGCACAGATACGCAGTATTTT. Encoded protein: CASSQGLAGGSSTDTQYF.